The clone carrying this TCR beta chain has only a few counts. Antigen specificity is unknown. Multiple V-beta primers and a C-beta primer amplified TCRB from RNA. TCRB-specific cDNA synthesis used around 0.5 ug of total RNA. These TCRB libraries lack any described unique molecular identifiers. One entry per CDR3 protein, called by TCRdb with MiXCR from the multiplex PCR reads. The repertoire consists of about 8,400 distinct CDR3 sequences, with nearly 75% occurring once and the leading ten covering around 50%. The data stem from a study of tumor-infiltrating lymphocytes in glioblastoma multiforme. CDR3 length equals 14 residues. CDR1 is DFQATT and CDR2 is SNEGSKA in the germline V gene (reference sequence). The V and J ends lost 0 bases and 0 bases respectively, with 8 bases between them. General study findings and limits: Detected clone frequencies may not reflect cell counts, being RNA-based. Just one glioblastoma patient contributed to the TCR-mutation comparison.

This TCR was sampled from a male donor with glioblastoma. Sequenced: brain tumor tissue. The chain couples TRBV20-1 to TRBJ1-2; possible D gene TRBD1, 5 bases. The CDR3 here is CSARDDSSNYGYTF. The CDR3, as DNA: TGCAGTGCTAGAGACGACAGTTCTAACTATGGCTACACCTTC.